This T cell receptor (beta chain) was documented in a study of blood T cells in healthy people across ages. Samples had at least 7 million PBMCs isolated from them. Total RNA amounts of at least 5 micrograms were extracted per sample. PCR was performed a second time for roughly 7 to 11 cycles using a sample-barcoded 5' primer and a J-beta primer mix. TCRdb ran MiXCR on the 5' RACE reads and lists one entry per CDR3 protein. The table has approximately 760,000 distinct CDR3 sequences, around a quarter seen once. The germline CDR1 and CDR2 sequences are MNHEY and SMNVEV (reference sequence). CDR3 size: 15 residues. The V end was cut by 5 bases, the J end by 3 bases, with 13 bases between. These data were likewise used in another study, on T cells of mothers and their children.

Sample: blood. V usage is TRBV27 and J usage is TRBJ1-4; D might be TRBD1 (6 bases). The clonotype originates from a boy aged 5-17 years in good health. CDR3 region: CASSAWTDSNEKLFF. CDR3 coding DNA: TGTGCCAGCAGTGCCTGGACAGACTCTAATGAAAAACTGTTTTTT.